The rows below give T cell receptor beta chains drawn from one sample of a study of control samples from healthy donors and cancer patients. Here immunoSEQ multiplex PCR was the method, and the copy in TCRdb shows in-frame clones only, minus some. The sample lists 110,000 to 150,000 clones, around nine tenths occurring once. Source material: blood. These TCRs come from a man between 25 and 39 years old in good health. CDR3s include the opening cysteine and the closing phenylalanine or tryptophan. Each record gives: V gene, J gene, clone size, D gene, CDR3 DNA, CDR3 protein. The D gene is left open where the match is weak. The listing skips clone size in some rows; elsewhere it reads once, few, many or a size class.

v_call: TRBV7-2
j_call: TRBJ1-3
clone_size: .
d_call: TRBD1
cdr3_nt: TGTGCCAGCAGCTTCACAGGGGCCGGACCCTCTGGAAACACCATATATTTT
cdr3_aa: CASSFTGAGPSGNTIYF

v_call: TRBV19
j_call: TRBJ2-7
clone_size: once
d_call: .
cdr3_nt: TGTGCCAGTAGTCTCACAGGAGGAGAAGGGTCCGAGCAGTACTTC
cdr3_aa: CASSLTGGEGSEQYF

v_call: TRBV4-3
j_call: TRBJ2-7
clone_size: .
d_call: .
cdr3_nt: TGCGCCAGCAGCCCCCGGTACGAGCAGTACTTC
cdr3_aa: CASSPRYEQYF

v_call: TRBV12-5
j_call: TRBJ1-2
clone_size: .
d_call: .
cdr3_nt: TGTGCTAGTGGCCTCGGGAGATCTAACTATGGCTACACCTTC
cdr3_aa: CASGLGRSNYGYTF

v_call: TRBV6-6
j_call: TRBJ2-3
clone_size: .
d_call: .
cdr3_nt: TGTGCCAGCAGCCCCTCAAGGGCGCAGTATTTT
cdr3_aa: CASSPSRAQYF

v_call: TRBV5-8
j_call: TRBJ1-6
clone_size: once
d_call: .
cdr3_nt: TGTGCCAGCACCCTGGCGGGACACGGAATTTCACCCCTCCACTTT
cdr3_aa: CASTLAGHGISPLHF

v_call: TRBV5-4
j_call: TRBJ1-1
clone_size: .
d_call: .
cdr3_nt: TGTGCCAGCAGCTCACCTCGCAGGGATCGGCGCACTGAAGCTTTCTTT
cdr3_aa: CASSSPRRDRRTEAFF

v_call: TRBV19
j_call: TRBJ2-3
clone_size: .
d_call: .
cdr3_nt: TGTGCCAGTAGGGGGACCCTTCGGGCAGATACGCAGTATTTT
cdr3_aa: CASRGTLRADTQYF

v_call: TRBV12-5
j_call: TRBJ2-7
clone_size: .
d_call: TRBD2
cdr3_nt: TGTGCTAGTGGTCCGGGGGGGGCCTACGAGCAGTACTTC
cdr3_aa: CASGPGGAYEQYF

v_call: TRBV5-1
j_call: TRBJ2-7
clone_size: .
d_call: .
cdr3_nt: TGCGCCAGCAGCTCACAGGGTATCACCTACGAGCAGTACTTC
cdr3_aa: CASSSQGITYEQYF

v_call: TRBV2
j_call: TRBJ1-2
clone_size: .
d_call: .
cdr3_nt: TGTGCCAGCAACAGAAATGGGGGACGAGGCTACACCTTC
cdr3_aa: CASNRNGGRGYTF

v_call: TRBV6-4
j_call: TRBJ2-1
clone_size: .
d_call: TRBD2
cdr3_nt: TGTGCCAGCAGTGAAGTAGCGGGAGGGCCCAATGAGCAGTTCTTC
cdr3_aa: CASSEVAGGPNEQFF

v_call: TRBV2
j_call: TRBJ2-1
clone_size: .
d_call: .
cdr3_nt: TGTGCCAGCAGCGGTAGCTCAATAAACAATGAGCAGTTCTTC
cdr3_aa: CASSGSSINNEQFF

v_call: TRBV10-1
j_call: TRBJ2-7
clone_size: .
d_call: TRBD2
cdr3_nt: TGCGCCAGCAGAGACTCTAGCGGGAAAACCTACGAGCAGTACTTC
cdr3_aa: CASRDSSGKTYEQYF

v_call: TRBV5-1
j_call: TRBJ1-6
clone_size: .
d_call: TRBD1
cdr3_nt: TGCGCCAGCAGCGGTGGGACAGCGAATAATTCACCCCTCCACTTT
cdr3_aa: CASSGGTANNSPLHF

v_call: TRBV19
j_call: TRBJ1-4
clone_size: .
d_call: .
cdr3_nt: TGTGCCAGTACCGAGGGACGGATTAATGAAAAACTGTTTTTT
cdr3_aa: CASTEGRINEKLFF

v_call: TRBV24-1
j_call: TRBJ2-5
clone_size: .
d_call: .
cdr3_nt: TGTGCCACCAGTAGGAGGGGTTACCAAGAGACCCAGTACTTC
cdr3_aa: CATSRRGYQETQYF

v_call: TRBV24-1
j_call: TRBJ1-1
clone_size: .
d_call: TRBD1
cdr3_nt: TGTGCCACCAGTGATGGGGGACAGGGGGCTCCTGAAGCTTTCTTT
cdr3_aa: CATSDGGQGAPEAFF